The sequence of this TCR beta chain was determined in a study of T-cell reconstitution after alpha-beta-depleted transplantation in children. Trimming took 5 bases from V and 2 from J, leaving 10 bases between them. This CDR3 contains 13 residues. Germline CDR1 reads DFQATT; CDR2 reads SNEGSKA (reference sequence). As it was prepared, the TCRbeta library received unique molecular identifiers. TCRdb re-called the PCR reads through MiXCR, storing one row per CDR3 protein. The table has about 640,000 distinct CDR3 sequences, around 16% seen once. The sample here was PBMCs from the stem cell graft donor, taken from the stem cell graft. The receptor's source is a human donor who donated a stem cell graft to a child with acute myeloid leukemia. The V and J genes are TRBV20-1 and TRBJ1-3; no definite D call. The CDR3 bases are TGCAGTGCTCATACATCGGCTGGAAACACCATATATTTT. Its translation is CSAHTSAGNTIYF.